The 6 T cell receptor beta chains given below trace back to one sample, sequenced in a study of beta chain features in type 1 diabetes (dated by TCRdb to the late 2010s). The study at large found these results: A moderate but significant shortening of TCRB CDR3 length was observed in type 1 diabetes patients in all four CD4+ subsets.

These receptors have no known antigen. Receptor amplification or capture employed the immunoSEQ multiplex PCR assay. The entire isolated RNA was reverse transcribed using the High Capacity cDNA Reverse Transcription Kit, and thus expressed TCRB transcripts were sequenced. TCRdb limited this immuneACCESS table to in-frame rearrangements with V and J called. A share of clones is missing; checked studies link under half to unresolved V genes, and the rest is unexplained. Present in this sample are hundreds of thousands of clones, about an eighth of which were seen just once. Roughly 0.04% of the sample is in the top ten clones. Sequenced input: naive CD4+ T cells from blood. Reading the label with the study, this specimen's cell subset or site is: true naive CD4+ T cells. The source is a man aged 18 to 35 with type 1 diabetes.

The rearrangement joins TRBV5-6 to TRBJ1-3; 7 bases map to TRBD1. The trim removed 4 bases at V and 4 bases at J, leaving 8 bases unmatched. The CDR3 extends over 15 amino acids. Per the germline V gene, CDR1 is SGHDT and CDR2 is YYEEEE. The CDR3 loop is CASSQEQGRGNTIYF. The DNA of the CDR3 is TGTGCCAGCAGCCAGGAACAGGGGCGGGGAAACACCATATATTTT.

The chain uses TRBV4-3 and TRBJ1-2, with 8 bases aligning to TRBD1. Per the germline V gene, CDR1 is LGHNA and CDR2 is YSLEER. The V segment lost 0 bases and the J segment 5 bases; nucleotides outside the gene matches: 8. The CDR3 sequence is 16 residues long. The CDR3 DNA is TGCGCCAGCAGCCAAGAGAACCGTCGGACAGGGTATGGCTACACCTTC. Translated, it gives CASSQENRRTGYGYTF.

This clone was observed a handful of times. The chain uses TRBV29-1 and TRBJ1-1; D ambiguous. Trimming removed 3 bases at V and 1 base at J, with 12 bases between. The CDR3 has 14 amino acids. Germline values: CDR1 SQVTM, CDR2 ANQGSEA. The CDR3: CSVDRPPGNTEAFF. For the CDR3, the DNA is TGCAGCGTTGACCGGCCACCGGGGAACACTGAAGCTTTCTTT.

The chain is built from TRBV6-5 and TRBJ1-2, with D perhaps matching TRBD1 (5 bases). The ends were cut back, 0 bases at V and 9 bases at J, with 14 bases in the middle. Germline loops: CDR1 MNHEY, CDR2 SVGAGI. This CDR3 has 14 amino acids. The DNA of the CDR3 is TGTGCCAGCAGTTACTCGACGGGGGGATCCCGCTACACCTTC. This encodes CASSYSTGGSRYTF.

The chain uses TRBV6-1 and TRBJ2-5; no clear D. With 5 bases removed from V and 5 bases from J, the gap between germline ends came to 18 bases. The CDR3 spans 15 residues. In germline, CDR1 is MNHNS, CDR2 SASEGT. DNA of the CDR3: TGTGCCAGCAGTCCAGGTGGGATTAGCTGGGAGACCCAGTACTTC. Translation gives CASSPGGISWETQYF.

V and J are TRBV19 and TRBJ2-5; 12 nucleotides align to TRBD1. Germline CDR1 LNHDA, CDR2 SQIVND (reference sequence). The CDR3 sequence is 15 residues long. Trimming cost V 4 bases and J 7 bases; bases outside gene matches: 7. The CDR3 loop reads CASSTGTGGSGTQYF. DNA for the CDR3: TGTGCCAGTAGTACGGGGACAGGGGGCAGTGGGACCCAGTACTTC.